The sequence of this TCR beta chain was determined in a study of PD-1 blockade in classical Hodgkin lymphoma. All the patients suffered relapse after autologous stem cell transplantation, and brentuximab vedotin exposure differed. The data were produced by immunoSEQ multiplex PCR, yet TCRdb's version contains in-frame clones alone and is incomplete. In the table there are approximately 15,000 clones, roughly 82% of which are singletons. Trimming removed 1 base from V and 13 bases from J; junction bases left unmatched: 13. The CDR3 has 14 residues. Per germline, CDR1 SNHLY and CDR2 FYNNEI. The receptor was derived from a human donor with classical Hodgkin lymphoma. V usage is TRBV2 and J usage is TRBJ2-7; TRBD2 agrees at 7 bases. The sample in question was peripheral blood mononuclear cells (PBMCs), obtained before the second cycle of nivolumab. This CDR3 reads CASSEVSSGSDPYF. For the CDR3, the DNA is TGTGCCAGCAGTGAAGTTAGTAGCGGGTCGGACCCTTACTTC.